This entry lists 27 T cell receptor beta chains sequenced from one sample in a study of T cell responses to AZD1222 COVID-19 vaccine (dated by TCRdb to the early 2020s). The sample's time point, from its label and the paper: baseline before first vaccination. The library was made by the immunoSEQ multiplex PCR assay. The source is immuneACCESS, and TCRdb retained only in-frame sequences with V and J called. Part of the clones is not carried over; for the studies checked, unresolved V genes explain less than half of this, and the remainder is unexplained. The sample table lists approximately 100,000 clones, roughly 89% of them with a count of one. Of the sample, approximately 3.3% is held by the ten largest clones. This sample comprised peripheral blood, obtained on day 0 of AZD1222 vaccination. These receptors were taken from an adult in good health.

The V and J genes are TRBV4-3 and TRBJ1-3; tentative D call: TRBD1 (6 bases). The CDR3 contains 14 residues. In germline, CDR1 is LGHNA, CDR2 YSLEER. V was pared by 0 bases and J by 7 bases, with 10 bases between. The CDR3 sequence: CASSQEFRGNTIYF. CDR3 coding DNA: TGCGCCAGCAGCCAAGAATTCAGGGGTAACACCATATATTTT.

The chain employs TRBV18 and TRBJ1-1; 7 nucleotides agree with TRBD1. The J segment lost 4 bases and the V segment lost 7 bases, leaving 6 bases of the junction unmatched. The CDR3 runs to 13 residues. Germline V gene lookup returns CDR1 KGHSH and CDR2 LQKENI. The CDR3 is CASLQGRITEAFF. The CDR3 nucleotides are TGTGCCAGCTTACAGGGGAGGATCACTGAAGCTTTCTTT.

The CDR3 here is CASSHNRDSNQPQHF. The CDR3 DNA reads TGTGCCAGCAGCCACAACCGGGATAGCAATCAGCCCCAGCATTTT. This sequence joins TRBV7-8 and TRBJ1-5, with D unclear. V gave up 5 bases and J gave up 0 bases, with 11 bases separating them. Germline V lookup: CDR1 SGHVS, CDR2 FQNEAQ. CDR3 size: 15 residues.

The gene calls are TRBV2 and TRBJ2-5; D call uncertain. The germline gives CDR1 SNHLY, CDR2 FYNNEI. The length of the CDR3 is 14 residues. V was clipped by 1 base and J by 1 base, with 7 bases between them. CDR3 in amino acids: CASSEGGLQETQYF. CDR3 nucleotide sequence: TGTGCCAGCAGTGAAGGAGGTCTCCAAGAGACCCAGTACTTC.

The chain's CDR3 is CASSTGQANYYPPLHF. CDR3 bases: TGTGCCAGCAGTACGGGACAGGCGAATTATTATCCACCCCTCCACTTT. This sequence joins TRBV27 and TRBJ1-6, with 8 bases lining up with TRBD1. CDR1 and CDR2 from the germline V gene are MNHEY and SMNVEV (reference sequence). After removal of 5 bases from V and 11 bases from J, the junction contained 14 bases not matched to a gene. The CDR3 loop spans 16 amino acids.

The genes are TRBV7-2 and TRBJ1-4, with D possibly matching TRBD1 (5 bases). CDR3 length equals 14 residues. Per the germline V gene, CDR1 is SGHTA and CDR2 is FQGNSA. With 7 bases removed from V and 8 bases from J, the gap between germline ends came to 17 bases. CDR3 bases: TGTGCCAGCACTATTAACGCGGGGGGGGAAAAACTGTTTTTT. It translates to CASTINAGGEKLFF.

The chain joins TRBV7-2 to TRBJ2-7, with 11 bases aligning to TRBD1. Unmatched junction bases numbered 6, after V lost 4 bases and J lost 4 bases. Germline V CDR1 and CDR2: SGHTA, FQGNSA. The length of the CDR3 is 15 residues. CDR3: CASSYSGTGGYEQYF. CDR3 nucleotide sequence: TGTGCCAGCAGCTACTCCGGGACAGGGGGTTACGAGCAGTACTTC.

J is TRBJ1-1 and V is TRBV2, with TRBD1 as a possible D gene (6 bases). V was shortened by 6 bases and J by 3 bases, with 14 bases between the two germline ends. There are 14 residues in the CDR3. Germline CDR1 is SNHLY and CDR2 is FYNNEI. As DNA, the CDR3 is TGTGCCAGCAGATGGACAGAAGCGGACACTGAAGCTTTCTTT. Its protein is CASRWTEADTEAFF.

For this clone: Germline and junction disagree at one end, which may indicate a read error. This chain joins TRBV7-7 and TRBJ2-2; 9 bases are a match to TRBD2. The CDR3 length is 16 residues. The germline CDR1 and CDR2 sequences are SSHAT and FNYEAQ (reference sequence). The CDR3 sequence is CASSRSGGQFTGELFF. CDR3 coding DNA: TGTGCTAGCAGCCGTAGCGGGGGCCAGTTCACCGGGGAGCTGTTTTTT.

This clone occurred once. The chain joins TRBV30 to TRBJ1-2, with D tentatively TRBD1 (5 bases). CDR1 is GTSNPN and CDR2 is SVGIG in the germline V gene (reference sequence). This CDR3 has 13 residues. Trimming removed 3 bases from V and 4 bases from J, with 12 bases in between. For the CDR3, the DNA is TGTGCCTGGAGGACGGGAGGGGTCTATGGCTACACCTTC. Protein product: CAWRTGGVYGYTF.

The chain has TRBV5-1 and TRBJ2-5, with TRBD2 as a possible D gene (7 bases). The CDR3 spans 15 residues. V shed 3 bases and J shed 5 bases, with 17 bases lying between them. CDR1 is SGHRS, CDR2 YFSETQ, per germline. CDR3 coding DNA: TGCGCCAGCAGCTCCCCGTCGGGGGGCCACGAGACCCAGTACTTC. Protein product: CASSSPSGGHETQYF.

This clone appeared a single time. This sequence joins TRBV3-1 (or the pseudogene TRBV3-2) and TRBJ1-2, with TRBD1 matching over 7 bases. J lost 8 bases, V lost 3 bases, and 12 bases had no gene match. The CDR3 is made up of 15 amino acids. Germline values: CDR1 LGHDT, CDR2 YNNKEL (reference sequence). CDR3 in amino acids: CASSHTGQSSSGYTF. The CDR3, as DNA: TGTGCCAGCAGCCACACGGGACAGTCCTCGAGCGGCTACACCTTC.

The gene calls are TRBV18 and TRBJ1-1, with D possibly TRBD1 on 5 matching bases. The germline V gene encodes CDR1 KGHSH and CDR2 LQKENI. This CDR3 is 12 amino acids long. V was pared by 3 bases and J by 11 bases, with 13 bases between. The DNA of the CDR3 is TGTGCCAGCTCACCGGGGACGGTGGACGCTTTCTTT. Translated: CASSPGTVDAFF.

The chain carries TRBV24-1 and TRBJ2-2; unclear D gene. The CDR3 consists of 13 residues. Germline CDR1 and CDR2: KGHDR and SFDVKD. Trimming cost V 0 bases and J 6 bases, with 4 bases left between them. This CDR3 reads CATSDLSAGELFF. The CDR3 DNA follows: TGTGCCACCAGTGATTTGAGCGCCGGGGAGCTGTTTTTT.

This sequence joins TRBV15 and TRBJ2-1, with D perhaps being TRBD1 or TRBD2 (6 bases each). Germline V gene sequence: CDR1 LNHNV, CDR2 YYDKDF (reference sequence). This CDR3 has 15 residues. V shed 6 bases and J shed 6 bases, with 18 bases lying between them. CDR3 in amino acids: CATSGGTPLFNEQFF. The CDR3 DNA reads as TGTGCCACCAGTGGGGGGACACCTTTGTTCAATGAGCAGTTCTTC.

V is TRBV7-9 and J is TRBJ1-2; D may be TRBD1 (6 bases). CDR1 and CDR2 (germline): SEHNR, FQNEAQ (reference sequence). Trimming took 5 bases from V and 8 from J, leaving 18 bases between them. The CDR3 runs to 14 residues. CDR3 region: CASSATQGGSGYTF. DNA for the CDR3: TGTGCCAGCAGCGCTACACAGGGTGGGTCGGGCTACACCTTC.

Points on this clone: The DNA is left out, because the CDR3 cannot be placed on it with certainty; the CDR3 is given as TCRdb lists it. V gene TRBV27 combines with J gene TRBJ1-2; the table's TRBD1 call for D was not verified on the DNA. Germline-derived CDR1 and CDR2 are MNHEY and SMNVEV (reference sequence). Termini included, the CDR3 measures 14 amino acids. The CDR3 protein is CASSFFGQGGGYTF.

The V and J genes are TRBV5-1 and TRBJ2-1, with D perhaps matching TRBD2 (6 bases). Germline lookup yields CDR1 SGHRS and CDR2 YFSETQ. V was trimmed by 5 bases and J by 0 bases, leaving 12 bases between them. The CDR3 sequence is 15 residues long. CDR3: CASSLAAGSYNEQFF. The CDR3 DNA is TGCGCCAGCAGTTTAGCGGCAGGCTCCTACAATGAGCAGTTCTTC.

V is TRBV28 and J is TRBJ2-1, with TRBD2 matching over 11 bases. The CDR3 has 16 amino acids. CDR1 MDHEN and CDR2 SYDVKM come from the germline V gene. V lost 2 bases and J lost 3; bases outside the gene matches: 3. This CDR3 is CASSLALAGGYNEQFF. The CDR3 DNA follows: TGTGCCAGCAGTTTAGCGCTAGCGGGGGGCTACAATGAGCAGTTCTTC. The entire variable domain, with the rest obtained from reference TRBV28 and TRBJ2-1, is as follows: DVKVTQSSRYLVKRTGEKVFLECVQDMDHENMFWYRQDPGLGLRLIYFSYDVKMKEKGDIPEGYSVSREKKERFSLILESASTNQTSMYLCASSLALAGGYNEQFFGPGTRLTVL.

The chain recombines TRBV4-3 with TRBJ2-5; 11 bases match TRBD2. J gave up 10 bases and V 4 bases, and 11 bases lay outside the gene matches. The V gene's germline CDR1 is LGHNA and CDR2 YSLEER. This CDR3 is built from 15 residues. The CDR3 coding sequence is TGCGCCAGCAGCCTAGAGCTAGCGGGGGGACGAATCCAGTACTTC. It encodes CASSLELAGGRIQYF.

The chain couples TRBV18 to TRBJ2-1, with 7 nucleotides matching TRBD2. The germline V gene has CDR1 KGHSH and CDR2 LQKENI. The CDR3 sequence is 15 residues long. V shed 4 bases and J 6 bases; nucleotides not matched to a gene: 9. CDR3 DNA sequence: TGTGCCAGCTCACGGTCGGTAGCGGGCGTCAATGAGCAGTTCTTC. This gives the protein CASSRSVAGVNEQFF.

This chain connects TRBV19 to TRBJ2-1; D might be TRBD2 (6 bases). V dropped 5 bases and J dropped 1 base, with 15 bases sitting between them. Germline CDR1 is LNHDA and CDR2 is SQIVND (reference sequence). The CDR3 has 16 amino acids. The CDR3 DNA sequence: TGTGCCAGTAGTTCCTCCGGGGGACGGTCCTACAATGAGCAGTTCTTC. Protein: CASSSSGGRSYNEQFF. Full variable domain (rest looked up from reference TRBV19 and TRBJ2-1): DGGITQSPKYLFRKEGQNVTLSCEQNLNHDAMYWYRQDPGQGLRLIYYSQIVNDFQKGDIAEGYSVSREKKESFPLTVTSAQKNPTAFYLCASSSSGGRSYNEQFFGPGTRLTVL.

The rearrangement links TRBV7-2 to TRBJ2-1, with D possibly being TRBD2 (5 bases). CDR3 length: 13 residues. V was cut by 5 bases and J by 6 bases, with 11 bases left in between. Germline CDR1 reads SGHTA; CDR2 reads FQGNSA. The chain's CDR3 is CASSPERANEQFF. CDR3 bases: TGTGCCAGCAGCCCAGAGAGGGCCAATGAGCAGTTCTTC.

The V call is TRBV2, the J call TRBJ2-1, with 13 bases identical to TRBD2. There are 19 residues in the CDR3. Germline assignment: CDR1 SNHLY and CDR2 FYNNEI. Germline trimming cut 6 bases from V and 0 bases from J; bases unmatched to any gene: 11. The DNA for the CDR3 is TGTGCCAGCAGCGCGCCGACTAGCGGGGGGACGAGCTCCTACAATGAGCAGTTCTTC. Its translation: CASSAPTSGGTSSYNEQFF.

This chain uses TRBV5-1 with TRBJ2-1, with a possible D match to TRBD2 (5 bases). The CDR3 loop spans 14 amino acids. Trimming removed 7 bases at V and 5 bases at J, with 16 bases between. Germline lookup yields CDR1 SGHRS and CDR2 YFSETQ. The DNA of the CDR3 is TGCGCCAGCTCCGTAGGACCGGGGAACAATGAGCAGTTCTTC. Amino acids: CASSVGPGNNEQFF.

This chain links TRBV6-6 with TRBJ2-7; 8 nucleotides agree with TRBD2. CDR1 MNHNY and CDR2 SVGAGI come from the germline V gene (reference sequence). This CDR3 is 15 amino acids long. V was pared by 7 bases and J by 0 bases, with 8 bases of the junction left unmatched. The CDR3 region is CASNPGTSVSYEQYF. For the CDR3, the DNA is TGTGCCAGCAACCCCGGGACTAGTGTCTCCTACGAGCAGTACTTC.

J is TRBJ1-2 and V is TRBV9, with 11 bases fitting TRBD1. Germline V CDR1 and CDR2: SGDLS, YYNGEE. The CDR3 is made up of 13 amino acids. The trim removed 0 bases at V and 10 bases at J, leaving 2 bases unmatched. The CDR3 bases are TGTGCCAGCAGCGTAGGGACAGGGGGCCTCTACACCTTC. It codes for CASSVGTGGLYTF.